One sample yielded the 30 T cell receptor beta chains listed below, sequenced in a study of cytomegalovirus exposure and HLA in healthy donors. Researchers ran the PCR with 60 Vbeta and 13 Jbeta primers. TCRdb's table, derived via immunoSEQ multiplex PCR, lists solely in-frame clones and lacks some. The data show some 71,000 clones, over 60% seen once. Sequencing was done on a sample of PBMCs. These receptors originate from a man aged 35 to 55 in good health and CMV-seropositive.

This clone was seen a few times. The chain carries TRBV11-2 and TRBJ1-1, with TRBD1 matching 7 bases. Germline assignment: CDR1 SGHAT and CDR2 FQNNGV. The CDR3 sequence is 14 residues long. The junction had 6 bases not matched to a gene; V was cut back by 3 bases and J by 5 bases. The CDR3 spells CASSFLRGQTEAFF. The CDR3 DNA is TGTGCCAGCAGCTTTCTTAGGGGGCAGACTGAAGCTTTCTTT.

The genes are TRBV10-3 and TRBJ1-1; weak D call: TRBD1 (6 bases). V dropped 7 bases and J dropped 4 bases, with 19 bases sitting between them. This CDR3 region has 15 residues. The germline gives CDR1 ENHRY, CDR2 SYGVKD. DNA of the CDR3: TGTGCCATCAAAAAACAGGGACGAGAGAGCACTGAAGCTTTCTTT. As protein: CAIKKQGRESTEAFF.

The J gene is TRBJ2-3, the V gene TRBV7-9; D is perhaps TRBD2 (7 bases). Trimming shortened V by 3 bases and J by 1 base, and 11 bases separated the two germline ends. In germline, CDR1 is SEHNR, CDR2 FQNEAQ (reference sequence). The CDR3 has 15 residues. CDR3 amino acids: CASSLGGAGTDTQYF. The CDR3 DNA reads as TGTGCCAGCAGCTTGGGGGGGGCGGGCACAGATACGCAGTATTTT.

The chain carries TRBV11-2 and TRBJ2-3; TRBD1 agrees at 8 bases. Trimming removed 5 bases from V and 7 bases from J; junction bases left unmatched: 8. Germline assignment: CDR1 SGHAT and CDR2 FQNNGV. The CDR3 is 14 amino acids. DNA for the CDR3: TGTGCCAGCAGCCTCGGACAGGGCAGGAATACGCAGTATTTT. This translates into CASSLGQGRNTQYF. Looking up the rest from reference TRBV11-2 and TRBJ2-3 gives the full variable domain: EAGVAQSPRYKIIEKRQSVAFWCNPISGHATLYWYQQILGQGPKLLIQFQNNGVVDDSQLPKDRFSAERLKGVDSTLKIQPAKLEDSAVYLCASSLGQGRNTQYFGPGTRLTVL.

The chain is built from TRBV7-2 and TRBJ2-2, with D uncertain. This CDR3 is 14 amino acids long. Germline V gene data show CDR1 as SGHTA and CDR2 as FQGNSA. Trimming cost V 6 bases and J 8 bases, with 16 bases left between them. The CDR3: CASRRPTAVGELFF. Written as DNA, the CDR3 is TGTGCCAGCAGGAGACCCACCGCGGTAGGGGAGCTGTTTTTT.

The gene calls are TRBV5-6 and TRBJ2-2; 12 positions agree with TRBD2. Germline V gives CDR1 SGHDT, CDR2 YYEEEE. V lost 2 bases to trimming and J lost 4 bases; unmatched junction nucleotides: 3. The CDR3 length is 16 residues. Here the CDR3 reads CASSFGLAGSTGELFF. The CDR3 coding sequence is TGTGCCAGCAGCTTTGGACTAGCGGGAAGCACCGGGGAGCTGTTTTTT.

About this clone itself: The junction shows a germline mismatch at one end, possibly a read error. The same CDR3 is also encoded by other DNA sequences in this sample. CDR3 sequence: CAWKRDTTQYTEAFF. CDR3 in DNA: TGTGCCTGGAAAAGGGACACAACACAATACACTGAAGCTTTTTTT. The V call is TRBV30, the J call TRBJ1-1; D possibly corresponds to TRBD1 (6 bases). The CDR3 spans 15 residues. Germline V gene lookup returns CDR1 GTSNPN and CDR2 SVGIG (reference sequence).

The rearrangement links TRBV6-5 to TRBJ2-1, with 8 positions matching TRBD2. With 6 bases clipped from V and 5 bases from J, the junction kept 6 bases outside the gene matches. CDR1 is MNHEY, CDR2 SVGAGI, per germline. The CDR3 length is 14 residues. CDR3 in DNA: TGTGCCAGCAGGTCCAGCGGGAGCCACAATGAGCAGTTCTTC. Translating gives CASRSSGSHNEQFF.

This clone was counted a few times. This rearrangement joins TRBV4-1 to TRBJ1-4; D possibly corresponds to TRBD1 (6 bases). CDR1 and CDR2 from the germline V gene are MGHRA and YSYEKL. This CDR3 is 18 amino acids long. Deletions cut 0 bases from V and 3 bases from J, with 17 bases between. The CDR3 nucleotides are TGCGCCAGCAGCCAAGACATCTATTTGGGACATTCTAATGAAAAACTGTTTTTT. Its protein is CASSQDIYLGHSNEKLFF.

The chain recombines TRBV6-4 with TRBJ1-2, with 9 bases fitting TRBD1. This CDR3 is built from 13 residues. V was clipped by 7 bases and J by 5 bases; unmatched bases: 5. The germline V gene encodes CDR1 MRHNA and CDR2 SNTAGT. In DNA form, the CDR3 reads TGTGCCAGCACCCCGGGACAGGGATATGGCTACACCTTC. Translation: CASTPGQGYGYTF.

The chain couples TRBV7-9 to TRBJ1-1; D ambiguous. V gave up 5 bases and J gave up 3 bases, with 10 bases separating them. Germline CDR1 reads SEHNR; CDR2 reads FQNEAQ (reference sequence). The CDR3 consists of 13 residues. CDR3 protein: CASSPIGDTEAFF. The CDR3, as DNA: TGTGCCAGCAGCCCTATAGGAGACACTGAAGCTTTCTTT.

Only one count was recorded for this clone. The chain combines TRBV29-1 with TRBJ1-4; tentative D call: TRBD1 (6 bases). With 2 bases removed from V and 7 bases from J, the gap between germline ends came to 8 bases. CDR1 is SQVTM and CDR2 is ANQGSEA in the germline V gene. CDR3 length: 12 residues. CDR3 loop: CSVEQGTEKLFF. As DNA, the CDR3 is TGCAGCGTTGAACAGGGGACTGAAAAACTGTTTTTT.

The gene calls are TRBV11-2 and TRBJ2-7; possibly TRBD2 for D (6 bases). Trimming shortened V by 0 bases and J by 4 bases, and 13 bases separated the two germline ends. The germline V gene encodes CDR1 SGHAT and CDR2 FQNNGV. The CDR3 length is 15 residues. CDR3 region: CASSLERGTLYEQYF. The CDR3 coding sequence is TGTGCCAGCAGCTTAGAGCGGGGAACGCTGTACGAGCAGTACTTC.

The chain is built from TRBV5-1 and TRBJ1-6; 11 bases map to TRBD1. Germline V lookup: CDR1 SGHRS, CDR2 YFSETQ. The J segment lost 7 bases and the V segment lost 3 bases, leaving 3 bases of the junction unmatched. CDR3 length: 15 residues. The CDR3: CASSSGDRGNSPLHF. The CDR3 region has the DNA TGCGCCAGCAGCTCTGGGGACAGGGGGAATTCACCCCTCCACTTT.

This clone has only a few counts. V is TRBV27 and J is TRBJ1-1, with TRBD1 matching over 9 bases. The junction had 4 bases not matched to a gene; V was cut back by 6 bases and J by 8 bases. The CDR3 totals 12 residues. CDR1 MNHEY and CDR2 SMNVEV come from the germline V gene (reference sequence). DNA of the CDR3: TGTGCCAGCAGGGGACAGGGTCCGGAAGCTTTCTTT. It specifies CASRGQGPEAFF.

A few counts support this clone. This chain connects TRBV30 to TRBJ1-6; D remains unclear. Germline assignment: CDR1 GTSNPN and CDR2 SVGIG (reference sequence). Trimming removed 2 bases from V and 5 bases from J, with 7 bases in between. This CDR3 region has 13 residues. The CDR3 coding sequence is TGTGCCTGGAGTCCCGGGGATAATTCACCCCTCCACTTT. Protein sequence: CAWSPGDNSPLHF.

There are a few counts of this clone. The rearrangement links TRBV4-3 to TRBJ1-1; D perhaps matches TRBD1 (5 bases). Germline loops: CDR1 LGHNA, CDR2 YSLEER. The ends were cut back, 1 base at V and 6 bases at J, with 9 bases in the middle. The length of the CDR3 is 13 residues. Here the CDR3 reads CASSQVPGSEAFF. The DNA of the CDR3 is TGCGCCAGCAGCCAAGTCCCAGGGTCTGAAGCTTTCTTT.

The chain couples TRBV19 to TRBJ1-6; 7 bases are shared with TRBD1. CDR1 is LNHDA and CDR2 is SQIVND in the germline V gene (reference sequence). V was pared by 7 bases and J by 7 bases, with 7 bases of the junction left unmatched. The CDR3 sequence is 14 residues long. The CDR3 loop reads CASMEGQNNSPLHF. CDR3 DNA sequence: TGTGCCAGTATGGAGGGACAGAACAATTCACCCCTCCACTTT.

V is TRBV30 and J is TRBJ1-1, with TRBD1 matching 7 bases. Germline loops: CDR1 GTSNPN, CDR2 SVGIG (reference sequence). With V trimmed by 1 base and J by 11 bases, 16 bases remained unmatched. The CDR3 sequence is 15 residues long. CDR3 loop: CAWSGRDSRFLIAFF. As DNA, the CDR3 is TGTGCCTGGAGTGGCCGGGACAGCCGATTTCTGATCGCTTTCTTT. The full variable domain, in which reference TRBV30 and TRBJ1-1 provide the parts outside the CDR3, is SQTIHQWPATLVQPVGSPLSLECTVEGTSNPNLYWYRQAAGRGLQLLFYSVGIGQISSEVPQNLSASRPQDRQFILSSKKLLLSDSGFYLCAWSGRDSRFLIAFFGQGTRLTVV.

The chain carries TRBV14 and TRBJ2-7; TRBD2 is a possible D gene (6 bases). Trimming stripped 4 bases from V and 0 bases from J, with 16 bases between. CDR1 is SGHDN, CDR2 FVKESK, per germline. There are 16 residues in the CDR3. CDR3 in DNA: TGTGCCAGCAGCCCTAGCGTCTTACTGAGCTCCTACGAGCAGTACTTC. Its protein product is CASSPSVLLSSYEQYF.

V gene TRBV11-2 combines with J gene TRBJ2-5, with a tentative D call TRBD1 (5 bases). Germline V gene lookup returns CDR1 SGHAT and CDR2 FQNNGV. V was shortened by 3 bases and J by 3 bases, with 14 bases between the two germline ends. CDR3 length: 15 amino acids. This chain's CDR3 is CASSLSGRAEETQYF. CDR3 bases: TGTGCCAGCAGCTTGTCAGGCAGGGCCGAAGAGACCCAGTACTTC.

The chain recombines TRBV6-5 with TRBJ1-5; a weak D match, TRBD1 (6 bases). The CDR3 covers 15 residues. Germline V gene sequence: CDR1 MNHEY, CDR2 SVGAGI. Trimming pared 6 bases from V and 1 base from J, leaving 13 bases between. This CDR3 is CASRPEGDSNQPQHF. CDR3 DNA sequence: TGTGCCAGCAGGCCCGAGGGGGACAGCAATCAGCCCCAGCATTTT.

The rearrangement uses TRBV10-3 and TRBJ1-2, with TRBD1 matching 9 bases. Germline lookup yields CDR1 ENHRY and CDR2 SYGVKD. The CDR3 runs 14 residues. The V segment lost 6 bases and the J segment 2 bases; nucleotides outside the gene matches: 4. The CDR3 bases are TGTGCCATCAGCGGGACAGGGATAAACTATGGCTACACCTTC. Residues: CAISGTGINYGYTF.

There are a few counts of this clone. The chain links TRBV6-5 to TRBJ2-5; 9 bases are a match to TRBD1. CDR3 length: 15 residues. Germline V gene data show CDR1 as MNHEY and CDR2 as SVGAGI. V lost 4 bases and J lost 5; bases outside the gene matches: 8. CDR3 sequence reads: CASSFNRGLGETQYF. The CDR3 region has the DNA TGTGCCAGCAGTTTCAACAGGGGGCTGGGTGAGACCCAGTACTTC.

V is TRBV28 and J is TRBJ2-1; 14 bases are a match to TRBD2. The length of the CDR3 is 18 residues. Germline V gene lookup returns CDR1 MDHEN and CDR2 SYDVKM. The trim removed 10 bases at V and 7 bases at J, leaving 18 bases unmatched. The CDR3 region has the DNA TGTGCCATCCTTTCGGGACTAGCGGGAGACTATGAGAGGAATGAGCAGTTCTTC. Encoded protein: CAILSGLAGDYERNEQFF.

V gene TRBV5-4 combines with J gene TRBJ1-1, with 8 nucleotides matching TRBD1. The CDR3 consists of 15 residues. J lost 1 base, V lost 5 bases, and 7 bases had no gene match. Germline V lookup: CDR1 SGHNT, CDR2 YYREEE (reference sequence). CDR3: CASSSPRGPNTEAFF. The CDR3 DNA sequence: TGTGCCAGCAGTTCCCCCAGGGGGCCGAACACTGAAGCTTTCTTT.

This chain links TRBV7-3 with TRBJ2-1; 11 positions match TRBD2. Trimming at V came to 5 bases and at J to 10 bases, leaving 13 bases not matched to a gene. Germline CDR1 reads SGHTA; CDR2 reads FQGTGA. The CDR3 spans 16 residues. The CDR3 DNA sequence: TGTGCCAGCAGCAACGAGAAGCTAGCGGGAGGAAAGGAGCAGTTCTTC. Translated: CASSNEKLAGGKEQFF.

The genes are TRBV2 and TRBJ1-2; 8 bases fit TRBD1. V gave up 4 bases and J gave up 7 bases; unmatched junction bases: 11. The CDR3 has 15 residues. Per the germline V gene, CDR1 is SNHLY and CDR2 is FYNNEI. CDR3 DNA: TGTGCCAGCAGTGGTAACGTCGGGACAGGTCTTGGCTACACCTTC. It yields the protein CASSGNVGTGLGYTF.

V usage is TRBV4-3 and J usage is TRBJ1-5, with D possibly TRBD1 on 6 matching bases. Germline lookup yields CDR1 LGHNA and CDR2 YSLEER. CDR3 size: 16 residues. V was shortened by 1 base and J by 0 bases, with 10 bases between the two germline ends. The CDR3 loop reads CASSQAATGSNQPQHF. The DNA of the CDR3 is TGCGCCAGCAGCCAAGCTGCGACAGGTAGCAATCAGCCCCAGCATTTT.

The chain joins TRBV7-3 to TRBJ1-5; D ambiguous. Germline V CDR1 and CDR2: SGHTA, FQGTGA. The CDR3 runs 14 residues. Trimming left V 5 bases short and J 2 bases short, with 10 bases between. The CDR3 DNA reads TGTGCCAGCAGCCCCACCGGTGGCAATCAGCCCCAGCATTTT. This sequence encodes CASSPTGGNQPQHF.